A single sample gave rise to the 14 T cell receptor beta chains below, sequenced in a study of vaccination and CD4 T cells after COVID-19. Their antigen targets remain unknown. Cultured CD4+ T cells had their DNA profiled by the Oncomine TCR Beta short-read assay. TCRdb independently ran MiXCR on the PCR reads; one entry per CDR3 protein. The sample carries about 19,000 distinct CDR3 sequences, about 39% recorded once. Treatment denoted: 10-day PBMC culture with coronavirus spike peptide pools or control peptides (ViraFEST assay). Sample: CD4+ T cells from blood, cultured in vitro, taken after SARS-CoV-2 vaccination. The source of these receptors is a human donor who had recovered from COVID-19.

This clonotype was seen a few times. The rearrangement uses TRBV6-5 and TRBJ2-5; tentative D call: TRBD1 (6 bases). V lost 4 bases and J 4 bases, leaving 19 bases between the germline ends. The CDR3 loop spans 16 amino acids. Germline lookup yields CDR1 MNHEY and CDR2 SVGAGI. CDR3 region: CASSFSQGTVGETQYF. The CDR3 DNA follows: TGTGCCAGCAGTTTTAGTCAGGGGACGGTCGGAGAGACCCAGTACTTC.

This sequence joins TRBV2 and TRBJ1-5; 7 bases match TRBD1. The CDR3 has 15 amino acids. The V gene end was trimmed by 6 bases and the J gene end by 2 bases; junction bases not matched to a gene: 7. Germline CDR1 SNHLY, CDR2 FYNNEI. CDR3 protein: CASRDRDLGNQPQHF. The CDR3 DNA reads TGTGCCAGCAGAGACAGGGATTTGGGCAATCAGCCCCAGCATTTT. Full variable domain (missing parts from reference TRBV2 and TRBJ1-5): EPEVTQTPSHQVTQMGQEVILRCVPISNHLYFYWYRQILGQKVEFLVSFYNNEISEKSEIFDDQFSVERPDGSNFTLKIRSTKLEDSAMYFCASRDRDLGNQPQHFGDGTRLSIL.

This chain joins TRBV19 and TRBJ1-5; 8 nucleotides match TRBD1. Germline trimming cut 5 bases from V and 4 bases from J; bases unmatched to any gene: 7. The CDR3 loop spans 15 amino acids. Per the germline V gene, CDR1 is LNHDA and CDR2 is SQIVND (reference sequence). CDR3: CASSRDRGGNQPQHF. In DNA, the CDR3 is TGTGCCAGTAGTCGAGACAGGGGAGGTAATCAGCCCCAGCATTTT.

This clonotype was seen only a few times. A junction end diverges from the germline sequence, so it may reflect a read error. The chain joins TRBV7-9 to TRBJ1-1; no reliable D call. CDR1 SEHNR and CDR2 FQNEAQ come from the germline V gene (reference sequence). CDR3 length equals 12 residues. The CDR3 sequence is CASSLDATTPFF. CDR3 DNA sequence: TGTGCCAGCAGCTTAGACGCGACGACCCCTTTTTTT.

This clonotype appeared a few times. This chain connects TRBV7-2 to TRBJ1-1; 7 positions agree with TRBD1. The CDR3 spans 14 residues. After removal of 5 bases from V and 5 bases from J, the junction contained 8 bases not matched to a gene. The germline gives CDR1 SGHTA, CDR2 FQGNSA. CDR3 loop: CASSVDRVQTEAFF. The CDR3, as DNA: TGTGCCAGCAGCGTAGACAGGGTTCAAACTGAAGCTTTCTTT.

The chain combines TRBV24-1 with TRBJ2-5; TRBD1 matches at 7 bases. This CDR3 comprises 15 residues. CDR1 is KGHDR, CDR2 SFDVKD, per germline. Trimming cost V 5 bases and J 2 bases; bases outside gene matches: 7. The CDR3 DNA is TGTGCCACCAGTGCCCCCGACAGGGTTCAAGAGACCCAGTACTTC. Translated, it gives CATSAPDRVQETQYF.

The chain is built from TRBV20-1 and TRBJ1-1; D not certain. The germline CDR1 and CDR2 sequences are DFQATT and SNEGSKA (reference sequence). CDR3 length equals 15 residues. The V end lost 0 bases, the J end lost 4 bases, and 15 bases lay between the germline ends. CDR3 sequence reads: CSAREIRAPGTEAFF. CDR3 DNA sequence: TGCAGTGCTAGAGAGATCCGGGCCCCGGGCACTGAAGCTTTCTTT.

J is TRBJ2-1 and V is TRBV7-3, with TRBD2 matching over 8 bases. Unmatched junction bases numbered 7, after V lost 0 bases and J lost 6 bases. Germline V CDR1 and CDR2: SGHTA, FQGTGA. This CDR3 comprises 16 residues. The CDR3 sequence is CASSLTAGEHVNEQFF. CDR3 nucleotides: TGTGCCAGCAGCTTAACAGCGGGAGAGCATGTCAATGAGCAGTTCTTC.

In this sample, this clonotype turned up a few times. The V call is TRBV7-9, the J call TRBJ2-2; perhaps TRBD1 as D (5 bases). Germline loops: CDR1 SEHNR, CDR2 FQNEAQ (reference sequence). The germline V and J ends were trimmed by 2 bases and 5 bases, with 9 bases remaining between them. This CDR3 is built from 14 residues. Written as DNA, the CDR3 is TGTGCCAGCAGCTTAAAAGGGGTAACCGGGGAGCTGTTTTTT. Its translation is CASSLKGVTGELFF. Together with reference TRBV7-9 and TRBJ2-2, the CDR3 gives the full variable domain: DTGVSQNPRHKITKRGQNVTFRCDPISEHNRLYWYRQTLGQGPEFLTYFQNEAQLEKSRLLSDRFSAERPKGSFSTLEIQRTEQGDSAMYLCASSLKGVTGELFFGEGSRLTVL.

The V gene is TRBV20-1, the J gene TRBJ2-3; 9 positions match TRBD2. From germline, CDR1 is DFQATT and CDR2 SNEGSKA (reference sequence). V was pared by 6 bases and J by 1 base, with 5 bases of the junction left unmatched. The CDR3 length is 14 residues. The CDR3 DNA follows: TGCAGTGCCCCTCTAGCGGGGCGCACAGATACGCAGTATTTT. Translating it yields CSAPLAGRTDTQYF.

The chain links TRBV28 to TRBJ1-4; D not certain. The V gene's germline CDR1 is MDHEN and CDR2 SYDVKM. V lost 3 bases and J 12 bases, leaving 8 bases between the germline ends. The CDR3 consists of 11 residues. DNA for the CDR3: TGTGCCAGCAGTTTTCGCGTAGAACTGTTTTTT. It is translated as CASSFRVELFF.

This clonotype is termed medium-sized. The chain recombines TRBV7-8 with TRBJ1-5; D unresolved. The V end lost 6 bases, the J end lost 1 base, and 10 bases lay between the germline ends. Germline CDR1 is SGHVS and CDR2 is FQNEAQ. CDR3 length: 14 amino acids. The CDR3: CASRGALSNQPQHF. The CDR3 region has the DNA TGTGCCAGCAGGGGCGCGTTGAGCAATCAGCCCCAGCATTTT.

This clonotype has more than one count but fewer than ten. The V and J genes are TRBV20-1 and TRBJ2-2; possibly TRBD2 for D (6 bases). This CDR3 is 14 amino acids long. Trimming removed 4 bases at V and 0 bases at J, with 9 bases between. CDR1 and CDR2 (germline): DFQATT, SNEGSKA (reference sequence). The CDR3 DNA reads as TGCAGTGCTACTCGACTAGCGAACACCGGGGAGCTGTTTTTT. Protein: CSATRLANTGELFF.

In this sample, this clonotype turned up once. The rearrangement links TRBV6-1 to TRBJ2-1; the D gene is possibly TRBD2 (5 bases). V dropped 5 bases and J dropped 7 bases, with 15 bases sitting between them. This CDR3 spans 14 amino acids. Per the germline V gene, CDR1 is MNHNS and CDR2 is SASEGT. The CDR3 DNA follows: TGTGCCAGCAGTCTAGAGGGCCTTCCTAATGAGCAGTTCTTC. This encodes CASSLEGLPNEQFF.